Included here is one T cell receptor beta chain sequence, with context. Its specificity is unknown. Selected positively for CCR7 and CD45RO-negative, naive CD8 cells excluded terminally differentiated effector memory CD45RA+ cells. Genomic DNA from each subset was divided evenly over several immunoSEQ plates. In the source study's methods: There were no quality scores in the junction-only immunoSEQ sequences, so filtering differed. Clones were read by immunoSEQ multiplex PCR, and TCRdb kept only the in-frame ones, dropping some. The DNA was the basis for D and trimming; V, J and clone size are from that table. The sample lists over 2 million clones, approximately 94% occurring once. CDR1 and CDR2 from the germline V gene are SGHKS and YYEKEE (reference sequence). The CDR3 spans 13 residues. The V end lost 3 bases, the J end lost 6 bases, and 9 bases lay between the germline ends. These data originate in a study of shared clonotypes between healthy human individuals. Findings and limits, study-wide: The low donor count limited represented genetic and exposure-history diversity. Generation of non-shared clonotypes was less probable than generation of clonotypes shared by all four donors.

Material: naive CD8+ T cells sorted from blood. The receptor was isolated from a man younger than 35 in good health. V gene TRBV5-5 combines with J gene TRBJ2-2, with TRBD1 as a possible D gene (6 bases). DNA of the CDR3: TGTGCCAGCAGCTGGGGGCCCTCCGGGGAGCTGTTTTTT. Translated: CASSWGPSGELFF. Full variable domain (missing parts from reference TRBV5-5 and TRBJ2-2): DAGVTQSPTHLIKTRGQQVTLRCSPISGHKSVSWYQQVLGQGPQFIFQYYEKEERGRGNFPDRFSARQFPNYSSELNVNALLLGDSALYLCASSWGPSGELFFGEGSRLTVL.